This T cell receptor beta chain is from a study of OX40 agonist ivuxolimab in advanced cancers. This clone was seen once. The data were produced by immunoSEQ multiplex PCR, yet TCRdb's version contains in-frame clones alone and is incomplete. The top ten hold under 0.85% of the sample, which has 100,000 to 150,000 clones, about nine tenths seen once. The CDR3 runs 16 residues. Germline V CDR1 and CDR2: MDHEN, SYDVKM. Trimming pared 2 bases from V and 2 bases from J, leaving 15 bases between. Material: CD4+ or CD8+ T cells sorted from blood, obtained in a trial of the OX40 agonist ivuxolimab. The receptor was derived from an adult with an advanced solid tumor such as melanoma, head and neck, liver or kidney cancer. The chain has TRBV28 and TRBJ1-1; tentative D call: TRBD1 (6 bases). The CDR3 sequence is CASSLRLGQRNTEAFF. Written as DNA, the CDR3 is TGTGCCAGCAGTTTACGTCTGGGACAAAGAAACACTGAAGCTTTCTTT.